A single T cell receptor (beta chain) is shown here with its context. The assay was immunoSEQ multiplex PCR, and TCRdb's table has in-frame clones only and misses some. This sample has about 190,000 clones, with around 84% found just once. The data stem from a study of blood T cell repertoires in COVID-19. In the study overall: PBMCs, B-cell-depleted T cells, or T cells were the source of the cDNA or gDNA that made up the material.

CDR3 length: 15 amino acids. Trimming stripped 0 bases from V and 4 bases from J, with 12 bases between. Germline loops: CDR1 MNHNS, CDR2 SASEGT. Sequencing was carried out using peripheral blood. The receptor comes from a human donor in a cohort sampled during active COVID-19. The chain joins TRBV6-1 to TRBJ1-2; D uncertain. The CDR3: CASSEATTAGYGYTF. CDR3 DNA sequence: TGTGCCAGCAGTGAAGCAACGACGGCAGGCTATGGCTACACCTTC.